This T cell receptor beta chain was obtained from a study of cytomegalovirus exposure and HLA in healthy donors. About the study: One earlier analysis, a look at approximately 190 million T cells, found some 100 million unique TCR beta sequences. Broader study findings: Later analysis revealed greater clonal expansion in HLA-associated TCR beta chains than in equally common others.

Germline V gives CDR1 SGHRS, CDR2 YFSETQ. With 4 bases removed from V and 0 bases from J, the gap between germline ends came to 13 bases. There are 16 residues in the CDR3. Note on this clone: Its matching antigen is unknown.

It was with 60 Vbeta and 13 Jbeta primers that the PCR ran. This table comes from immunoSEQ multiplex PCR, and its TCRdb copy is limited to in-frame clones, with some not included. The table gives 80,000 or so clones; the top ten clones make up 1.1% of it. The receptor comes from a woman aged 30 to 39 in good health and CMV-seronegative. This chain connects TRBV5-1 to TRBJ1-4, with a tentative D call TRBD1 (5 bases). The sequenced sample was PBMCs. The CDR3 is CASSLGHRTTNEKLFF. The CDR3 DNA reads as TGCGCCAGCAGCCTCGGACATAGGACAACTAATGAAAAACTGTTTTTT.